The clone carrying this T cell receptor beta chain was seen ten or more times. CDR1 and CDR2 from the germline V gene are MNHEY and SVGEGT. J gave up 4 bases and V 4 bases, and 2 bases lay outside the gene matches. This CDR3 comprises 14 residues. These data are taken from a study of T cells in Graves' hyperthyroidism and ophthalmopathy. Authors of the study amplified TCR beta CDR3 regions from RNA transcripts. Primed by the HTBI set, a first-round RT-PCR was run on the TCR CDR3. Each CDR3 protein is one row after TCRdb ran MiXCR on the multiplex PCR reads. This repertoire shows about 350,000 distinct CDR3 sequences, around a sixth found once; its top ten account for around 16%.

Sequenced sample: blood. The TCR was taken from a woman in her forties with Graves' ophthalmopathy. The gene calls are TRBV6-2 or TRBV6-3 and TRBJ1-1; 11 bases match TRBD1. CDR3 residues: CASSWTGGITEAFF. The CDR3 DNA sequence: TGTGCCAGCAGTTGGACAGGGGGCATCACTGAAGCTTTCTTT.